The 3 T cell receptor beta chains presented below share a single source sample, sequenced in a study of graft-versus-host responses after intestinal transplantation. Their specific antigens are unknown. The data were produced by immunoSEQ multiplex PCR, yet TCRdb's version contains in-frame clones alone and is incomplete. The sample has 65,000 to 90,000 clones; 75% to 95% are singletons. This sample comprised unstimulated CD8+ T cells sorted from spleen or lymph node cells, obtained before transplant. These receptors all come from a human donor who was the organ donor for an intestinal transplant.

This clone turned up a few times. This chain joins TRBV11-2 and TRBJ1-2; unclear D gene. The CDR3 is made up of 13 amino acids. Germline V gene data show CDR1 as SGHAT and CDR2 as FQNNGV. Trimming removed 1 base from V and 6 bases from J, with 9 bases in between. The CDR3 region is CASSLGQFNGYTF. As DNA, the CDR3 is TGTGCCAGCAGCTTAGGTCAGTTTAATGGCTACACCTTC.

The rearrangement uses TRBV28 and TRBJ2-7; tentatively, D is TRBD1 (5 bases). CDR3 length: 12 residues. The germline V gene has CDR1 MDHEN and CDR2 SYDVKM. V lost 5 bases, J lost 6 bases, and 11 bases lay in between. Here the CDR3 reads CASSGQGSEQYF. CDR3 nucleotide sequence: TGTGCCAGCAGTGGGCAGGGCAGCGAGCAGTACTTC.

The chain uses TRBV5-1 and TRBJ2-3; D gene unclear. The germline V gene encodes CDR1 SGHRS and CDR2 YFSETQ. With 0 bases removed from V and 2 bases from J, the gap between germline ends came to 19 bases. The CDR3 extends over 18 amino acids. The CDR3 sequence is CASSLVGLGGYYTDTQYF. CDR3 in DNA: TGCGCCAGCAGCTTGGTTGGCCTTGGCGGCTACTACACAGATACGCAGTATTTT.